This T cell receptor (beta chain) was captured in a study of OX40 agonist ivuxolimab in advanced cancers. The repertoire was sequenced with immunoSEQ multiplex PCR; TCRdb's copy has only in-frame clones and lacks some. The sample shows 84,000 or so clones, approximately 88% of them seen only once. The sample holds one count of this clone. The length of the CDR3 is 10 residues. The germline CDR1 and CDR2 sequences are DFQATT and SNEGSKA (reference sequence). The V end lost 5 bases, the J end lost 5 bases, and 5 bases lay between the germline ends. This chain joins TRBV20-1 and TRBJ2-3, with D uncertain. This clonotype was sampled from an adult with an advanced solid tumor such as melanoma, head and neck, liver or kidney cancer. Sequencing used CD4+ or CD8+ T cells sorted from blood, obtained in a trial of the OX40 agonist ivuxolimab. CDR3 nucleotides: TGCAGTGCTGTGGTAGATACGCAGTATTTT. This gives the protein CSAVVDTQYF.